This T cell receptor beta chain originates from a study of CD8 T cells in Susac syndrome. The RNA input was about 0.5 to 1 ug, and it was reverse transcribed with random hexamers. TCRdb analysed the immunoSEQ multiplex PCR reads with MiXCR anew, one entry per CDR3 protein. The table has roughly 200,000 distinct CDR3 sequences, 85% to 95% seen once; the top ten hold around 0.08%. Looked up from germline, CDR1 is SQVTM and CDR2 is ANQGSEA. This CDR3 is 14 amino acids long. V was clipped by 1 base and J by 2 bases, with 6 bases between them. The clonotype originates from a human donor with multiple sclerosis. The sequenced material came from CD4+ T cells from PBMCs. This chain connects TRBV29-1 to TRBJ2-6; D gene unclear. The chain's CDR3 is CSVEGGAGANVLTF. In DNA, the CDR3 is TGCAGCGTTGAAGGCGGAGCTGGGGCCAACGTCCTGACTTTC.